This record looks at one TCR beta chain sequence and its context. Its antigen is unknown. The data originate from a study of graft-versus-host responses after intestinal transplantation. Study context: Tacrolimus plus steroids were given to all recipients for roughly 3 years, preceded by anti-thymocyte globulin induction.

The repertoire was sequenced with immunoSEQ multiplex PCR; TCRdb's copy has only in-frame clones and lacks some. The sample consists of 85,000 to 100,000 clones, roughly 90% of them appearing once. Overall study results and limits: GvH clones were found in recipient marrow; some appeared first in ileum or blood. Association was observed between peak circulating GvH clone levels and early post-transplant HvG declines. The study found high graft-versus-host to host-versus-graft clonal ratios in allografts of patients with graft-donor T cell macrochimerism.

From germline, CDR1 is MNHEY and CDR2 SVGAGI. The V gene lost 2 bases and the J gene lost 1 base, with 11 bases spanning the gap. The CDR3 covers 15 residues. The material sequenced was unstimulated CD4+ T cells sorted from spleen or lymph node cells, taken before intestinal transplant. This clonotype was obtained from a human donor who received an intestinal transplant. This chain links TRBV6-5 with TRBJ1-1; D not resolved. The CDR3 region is CASSYDHRGNTEAFF. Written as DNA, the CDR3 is TGTGCCAGCAGTTACGACCACCGGGGGAACACTGAAGCTTTCTTT.